This entry lists 3 T cell receptor beta chains sequenced from one sample in a study of Graves' ophthalmopathy and Graves' hyperthyroidism. The sequenced template was RNA, covering the TCR beta CDR3 region. Investigators did first-round RT-PCR with HTBI primers, then second-round multiplex PCR. TCRdb reprocessed the multiplex PCR reads via MiXCR and lists one record per CDR3 protein. The sample has under 350,000 distinct CDR3 sequences; around a sixth are singletons. The sample consisted of peripheral blood. The receptors stem from an adult man with Graves' ophthalmopathy.

The CDR3 nucleotides read TGCGCCAGCAGCCACGCACTCCAACTAGACTACGAGCAGTACTTC. Its protein is CASSHALQLDYEQYF. The chain employs TRBV4-1 and TRBJ2-7; maybe TRBD2 (5 bases). Germline-derived CDR1 and CDR2 are MGHRA and YSYEKL. The CDR3 has 15 amino acids. V lost 3 bases and J 3 bases, leaving 15 bases between the germline ends.

This clonotype appeared a few times. This chain uses TRBV28 with TRBJ1-5, with TRBD1 as a possible D gene (6 bases). The CDR3 consists of 14 residues. With 3 bases removed from V and 5 bases from J, the gap between germline ends came to 11 bases. The germline CDR1 and CDR2 sequences are MDHEN and SYDVKM. CDR3 nucleotide sequence: TGTGCCAGCAGTTTTAGGCAGGGGCATCAGCCCCAGCATTTT. The encoded protein is CASSFRQGHQPQHF.

The sample holds many counts of this clonotype. V and J are TRBV5-1 and TRBJ1-2; D unresolved. This CDR3 is built from 13 residues. Germline V gene sequence: CDR1 SGHRS, CDR2 YFSETQ. Between the trimmed V and J ends, which lost 0 bases and 4 bases, there was a span of 7 bases. This CDR3 reads CASSLGFGYGYTF. Here the CDR3 DNA reads TGCGCCAGCAGCTTGGGCTTCGGCTATGGCTACACCTTC. Combining the CDR3 with reference TRBV5-1 and TRBJ1-2 gives the whole variable domain KAGVTQTPRYLIKTRGQQVTLSCSPISGHRSVSWYQQTPGQGLQFLFEYFSETQRNKGNFPGRFSGRQFSNSRSEMNVSTLELGDSALYLCASSLGFGYGYTFGSGTRLTVV.